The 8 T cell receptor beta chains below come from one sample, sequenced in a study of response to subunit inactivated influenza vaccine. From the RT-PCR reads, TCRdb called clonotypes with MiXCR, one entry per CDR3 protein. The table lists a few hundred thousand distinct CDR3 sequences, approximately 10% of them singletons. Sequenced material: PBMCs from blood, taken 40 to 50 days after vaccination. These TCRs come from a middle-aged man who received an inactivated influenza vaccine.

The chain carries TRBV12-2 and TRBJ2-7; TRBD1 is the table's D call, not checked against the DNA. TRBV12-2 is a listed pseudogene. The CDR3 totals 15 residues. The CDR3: CASRGGGQGAREQYF. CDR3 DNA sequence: TGTGCAAGTCGCGGAGGGGGACAGGGGGCGAGGGAGCAGTACTTC.

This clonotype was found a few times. CDR3 DNA sequence: TGCGCCAGCAGTCCCCGCGGGAGTGGGGACGAGCAGTACTTC. Translation: CASSPRGSGDEQYF. The chain carries TRBV5-1 and TRBJ2-7; 7 bases are a match to TRBD2. The V gene end was trimmed by 5 bases and the J gene end by 5 bases; junction bases not matched to a gene: 10. Germline CDR1 reads SGHRS; CDR2 reads YFSETQ. The CDR3 sequence is 14 residues long. The full variable domain, rest sourced from reference TRBV5-1 and TRBJ2-7, is KAGVTQTPRYLIKTRGQQVTLSCSPISGHRSVSWYQQTPGQGLQFLFEYFSETQRNKGNFPGRFSGRQFSNSRSEMNVSTLELGDSALYLCASSPRGSGDEQYFGPGTRLTVT.

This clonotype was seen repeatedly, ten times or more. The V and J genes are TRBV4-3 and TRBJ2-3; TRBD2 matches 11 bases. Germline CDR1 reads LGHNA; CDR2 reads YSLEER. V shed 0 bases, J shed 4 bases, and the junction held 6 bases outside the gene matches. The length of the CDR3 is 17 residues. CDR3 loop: CASSQEALAGAADTQYF. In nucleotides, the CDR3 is TGCGCCAGCAGCCAAGAGGCACTAGCGGGGGCGGCAGATACGCAGTATTTT.

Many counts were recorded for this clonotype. CDR3 residues: CAWSRTGNEQFF. The CDR3 region has the DNA TGTGCCTGGAGTCGGACGGGAAATGAGCAGTTCTTC. This rearrangement joins TRBV30 to TRBJ2-1, with TRBD2 as a possible D gene (5 bases). V dropped 2 bases and J dropped 7 bases, with 9 bases sitting between them. Germline values: CDR1 GTSNPN, CDR2 SVGIG (reference sequence). This CDR3 has 12 amino acids.

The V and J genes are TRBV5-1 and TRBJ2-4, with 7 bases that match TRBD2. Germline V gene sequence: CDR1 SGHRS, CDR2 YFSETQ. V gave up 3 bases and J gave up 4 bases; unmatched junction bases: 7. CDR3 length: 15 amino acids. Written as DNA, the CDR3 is TGCGCCAGCAGCTACTCTAGCGGAGGGAAAAACATTCAGTACTTC. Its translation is CASSYSSGGKNIQYF.

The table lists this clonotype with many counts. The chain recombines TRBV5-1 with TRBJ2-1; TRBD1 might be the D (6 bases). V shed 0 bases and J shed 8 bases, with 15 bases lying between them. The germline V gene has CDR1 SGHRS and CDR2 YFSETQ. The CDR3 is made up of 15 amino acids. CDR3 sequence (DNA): TGCGCCAGCAGCTTGGGGCAGGGGTATCGGGATGAGCAGTTCTTC. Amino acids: CASSLGQGYRDEQFF.

The CDR3, as DNA: TGTGCCAGCAGCGCGCTAGCGGGAGTGGGGTACAATGAGCAGTTCTTC. It yields the protein CASSALAGVGYNEQFF. The V call is TRBV9, the J call TRBJ2-1; 10 nucleotides match TRBD2. The ends lost 3 bases at V and 4 bases at J; junction bases unmatched: 7. Germline CDR1 SGDLS, CDR2 YYNGEE. The CDR3 totals 16 residues.

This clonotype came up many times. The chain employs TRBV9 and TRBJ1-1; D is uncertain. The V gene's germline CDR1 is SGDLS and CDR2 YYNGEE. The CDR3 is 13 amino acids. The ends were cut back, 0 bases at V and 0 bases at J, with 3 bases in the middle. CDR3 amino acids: CASSVGMNTEAFF. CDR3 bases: TGTGCCAGCAGCGTAGGAATGAACACTGAAGCTTTCTTT.